The 15 T cell receptor beta chains given below trace back to one sample, sequenced in a study of blood T cells in healthy people across ages. Then a second PCR, running roughly 7 to 12 cycles, was carried out with a sample-barcoded 5' primer and a J-beta primer mix. One entry per CDR3 protein results from TCRdb running MiXCR on the 5' RACE reads. The sample lists around 1.7 million distinct CDR3 sequences, 25% to 30% occurring once. The material sequenced was blood. The receptors come from a woman aged 30 to 39 in good health.

CDR3 nucleotides: TGTGCCAGCAGCAAGAGTCGGACAGCGTACAATGAGCAGTACTTC. It codes for CASSKSRTAYNEQYF. The rearrangement links TRBV14 to TRBJ2-1; weak D call: TRBD1 (6 bases). Judging by the DNA end, TRBJ2-7 fits better; the J call may be wrong. The V gene's germline CDR1 is SGHDN and CDR2 FVKESK. CDR3 length equals 15 residues.

This chain links TRBV20-1 with TRBJ2-1; TRBD2 aligns across 10 bases. The V segment lost 2 bases and the J segment 4 bases; nucleotides outside the gene matches: 5. Per the germline V gene, CDR1 is DFQATT and CDR2 is SNEGSKA (reference sequence). The CDR3 length is 15 residues. CDR3 coding DNA: TGCAGTGCTAGATGGCGAGCGGGGGGGTACAATGAGCAGTTCTTC. This encodes CSARWRAGGYNEQFF.

The rearrangement joins TRBV5-1 to TRBJ1-4; D call uncertain. The V end was cut by 4 bases, the J end by 0 bases, with 13 bases between. This CDR3 has 16 amino acids. Germline CDR1 and CDR2: SGHRS and YFSETQ. The CDR3 sequence is CASSPWTESTNEKLFF. In DNA form, the CDR3 reads TGCGCCAGCAGCCCCTGGACGGAATCAACTAATGAAAAACTGTTTTTT.

The rearrangement links TRBV5-1 to TRBJ2-5; 9 positions agree with TRBD1. The germline gives CDR1 SGHRS, CDR2 YFSETQ. The trim removed 2 bases at V and 5 bases at J, leaving 7 bases unmatched. This CDR3 is built from 15 residues. The CDR3 DNA follows: TGCGCCAGCAGCTTTCTTCGGGACAGGGTGGAGACCCAGTACTTC. It encodes CASSFLRDRVETQYF.

This chain uses TRBV7-3 with TRBJ2-3; D perhaps matches TRBD1 (5 bases). CDR3 length: 16 amino acids. V lost 5 bases to trimming and J lost 2 bases, with 17 bases between them. CDR1 is SGHTA, CDR2 FQGTGA, per germline. CDR3 sequence (DNA): TGTGCCAGCAGCCGAGACAGCCAGGTACCCACAGATACGCAGTATTTT. The encoded protein is CASSRDSQVPTDTQYF.

Concerning this clonotype itself: A junction end diverges from the germline sequence, so it may reflect a read error. This chain uses TRBV5-5 with TRBJ1-2; 7 bases are a match to TRBD1. The germline V gene encodes CDR1 SGHKS and CDR2 YYEKEE (reference sequence). The CDR3 spans 13 residues. The DNA of the CDR3 is TGTACCAGCAGGAGGGGGCCAAACTATGGCTACACCTTC. This encodes CTSRRGPNYGYTF.

The J gene is TRBJ2-5, the V gene TRBV7-9, with 11 bases identical to TRBD2. The germline V gene encodes CDR1 SEHNR and CDR2 FQNEAQ (reference sequence). This CDR3 is 16 amino acids long. Trimming at V came to 4 bases and at J to 2 bases, leaving 6 bases not matched to a gene. The CDR3: CASSSKGLAGQETQYF. The CDR3 region has the DNA TGTGCCAGCAGCTCCAAAGGACTAGCGGGTCAAGAGACCCAGTACTTC.

With regard to this clonotype: One junction end does not reproduce the germline sequence, and a read error may be involved. The rearrangement joins TRBV7-3 to TRBJ1-2; D is uncertain. This CDR3 region has 15 residues. Germline lookup yields CDR1 SGHTA and CDR2 FQGTGA. This CDR3 reads CASSLAGKANYDYTF. The CDR3 DNA reads as TGTGCCAGCAGCTTAGCAGGCAAAGCTAACTATGACTACACCTTC.

A word on this clonotype: Being one base from a much bigger clone, this may be a read error. The chain has TRBV9 and TRBJ2-1; 7 nucleotides align to TRBD2. J gave up 10 bases and V 0 bases, and 10 bases lay outside the gene matches. CDR3 length equals 15 residues. The germline V gene has CDR1 SGDLS and CDR2 YYNGEE. Here the CDR3 reads CASSVDSGETYEQFF. The CDR3 region has the DNA TGTGCCAGCAGCGTAGACAGCGGGGAGACCTACGAGCAGTTCTTC.

Details on this clonotype: Given a much more abundant clone one base away, this may be a read error. The V and J genes are TRBV10-2 and TRBJ2-7, with TRBD1 matching over 7 bases. This CDR3 has 13 residues. The junction had 6 bases not matched to a gene; V was cut back by 6 bases and J by 4 bases. Germline V CDR1 and CDR2: WSHSY, SAAADI. CDR3 loop: CASREDRTYEQYF. The CDR3 nucleotides read TGCGCCAGCAGGGAGGACAGGACTTACGAGCAGTACTTC.

This clonotype was counted between two and nine times. V and J are TRBV3-1 and TRBJ2-4; 9 bases are a match to TRBD1. The CDR3 loop spans 17 amino acids. From germline, CDR1 is LGHDT and CDR2 YNNKEL (reference sequence). V gave up 3 bases and J gave up 13 bases; unmatched junction bases: 19. Here the CDR3 reads CASSQRLNRDREAEQYF. CDR3 DNA: TGTGCCAGCAGCCAGAGACTTAACCGGGACAGGGAGGCGGAGCAGTACTTC. Full variable domain (rest looked up from reference TRBV3-1 and TRBJ2-4): DTAVSQTPKYLVTQMGNDKSIKCEQNLGHDTMYWYKQDSKKFLKIMFSYNNKELIINETVPNRFSPKSPDKAHLNLHINSLELGDSAVYFCASSQRLNRDREAEQYFGAGTRLSVL.

V is TRBV28 and J is TRBJ1-4; 8 bases line up with TRBD1. This CDR3 has 14 residues. Per germline, CDR1 MDHEN and CDR2 SYDVKM. J gave up 8 bases and V 3 bases, and 5 bases lay outside the gene matches. CDR3 in amino acids: CASSLDRDQEKLFF. In DNA, the CDR3 is TGTGCCAGCAGTTTGGACAGGGATCAGGAAAAACTGTTTTTT.

Remarks on this clonotype: A junction end diverges from the germline sequence, so it may reflect a read error. V and J are TRBV3-1 and TRBJ2-4; D may match TRBD1 or TRBD2 (6 bases each). The CDR3 consists of 15 residues. From germline, CDR1 is LGHDT and CDR2 YNNKEL (reference sequence). The DNA of the CDR3 is TGTGCCAGCAGCCCACGCACACAGGGAGGAAACATTCGGTACTTC. Its translation is CASSPRTQGGNIRYF.

The genes are TRBV2 and TRBJ2-2; 9 positions match TRBD1. V was clipped by 10 bases and J by 7 bases; unmatched bases: 13. The CDR3 extends over 15 amino acids. The germline CDR1 and CDR2 sequences are SNHLY and FYNNEI. The CDR3 loop is CATPVPGQGNGELFF. For the CDR3, the DNA is TGTGCCACTCCCGTACCGGGACAGGGTAACGGGGAGCTGTTTTTT.

This clonotype was seen repeatedly, ten times or more. The chain employs TRBV7-9 and TRBJ2-3; no clear D. The V gene's germline CDR1 is SEHNR and CDR2 FQNEAQ (reference sequence). V was clipped by 5 bases and J by 4 bases, with 7 bases between them. The CDR3 consists of 12 residues. The CDR3: CASSTQADTQYF. CDR3 bases: TGTGCCAGCAGCACTCAGGCAGATACGCAGTATTTT.